Below are 13 T cell receptor beta chains sequenced from a single sample in a study of T cell responses to AZD1222 COVID-19 vaccine. Produced via immunoSEQ multiplex PCR; TCRdb's table is partial and in-frame only. The sample lists about 140,000 clones, more than 90% occurring once. Sequencing used peripheral blood, obtained on day 0 of AZD1222 vaccination. Receptor source: an adult in good health.

The chain employs TRBV10-2 and TRBJ2-1; TRBD2 agrees at 13 bases. The V segment lost 8 bases and the J segment 0 bases; nucleotides outside the gene matches: 10. The CDR3 is made up of 18 amino acids. Per the germline V gene, CDR1 is WSHSY and CDR2 is SAAADI. Here the CDR3 reads CASGRTSGGAGSYNEQFF. The CDR3 nucleotides read TGCGCCAGCGGTCGAACTAGCGGGGGGGCGGGCTCCTACAATGAGCAGTTCTTC.

Only one count was recorded for this clone. The chain is built from TRBV6-5 and TRBJ1-2; TRBD1 might be the D (5 bases). The CDR3 spans 15 residues. Trimming removed 6 bases at V and 2 bases at J, with 16 bases between. Looked up from germline, CDR1 is MNHEY and CDR2 is SVGAGI. The CDR3 sequence: CASRAGGSPNYGYTF. CDR3 in DNA: TGTGCCAGCAGGGCGGGGGGGAGTCCAAACTATGGCTACACCTTC.

The V gene is TRBV4-1, the J gene TRBJ2-1; 9 nucleotides line up with TRBD2. Germline CDR1 is MGHRA and CDR2 is YSYEKL. With 3 bases clipped from V and 1 base from J, the junction kept 1 base outside the gene matches. This CDR3 contains 15 residues. The CDR3 DNA reads as TGCGCCAGCAGCCAGCTAGCGGGGTCCTACAATGAGCAGTTCTTC. Amino acid sequence: CASSQLAGSYNEQFF.

The chain uses TRBV5-1 and TRBJ1-4; the D gene is possibly TRBD1 (6 bases). Germline CDR1 and CDR2: SGHRS and YFSETQ. There are 14 residues in the CDR3. V was pared by 0 bases and J by 7 bases, with 10 bases between. CDR3 loop: CASSLEQQGEKLFF. Here the CDR3 DNA reads TGCGCCAGCAGCTTGGAGCAACAGGGTGAAAAACTGTTTTTT.

V usage is TRBV19 and J usage is TRBJ2-2; D is perhaps TRBD1 or TRBD2 (5 bases each). Trimming removed 2 bases at V and 0 bases at J, with 10 bases between. CDR1 LNHDA and CDR2 SQIVND come from the germline V gene (reference sequence). The CDR3 sequence is 16 residues long. DNA for the CDR3: TGTGCCAGTAGTATAACGGGGCTGACGAACACCGGGGAGCTGTTTTTT. The encoded protein is CASSITGLTNTGELFF. Full variable domain (remainder filled in from reference TRBV19 and TRBJ2-2): DGGITQSPKYLFRKEGQNVTLSCEQNLNHDAMYWYRQDPGQGLRLIYYSQIVNDFQKGDIAEGYSVSREKKESFPLTVTSAQKNPTAFYLCASSITGLTNTGELFFGEGSRLTVL.

The V gene is TRBV29-1, the J gene TRBJ1-5; D gene uncertain. Trimming took 4 bases from V and 2 from J, leaving 9 bases between them. This CDR3 contains 13 residues. The germline V gene encodes CDR1 SQVTM and CDR2 ANQGSEA. The CDR3 loop is CSVVWEGNQPQHF. The DNA for the CDR3 is TGCAGCGTTGTCTGGGAGGGCAATCAGCCCCAGCATTTT.

The chain links TRBV7-8 to TRBJ1-2; possibly TRBD1 for D (6 bases). V was pared by 1 base and J by 7 bases, with 10 bases between. CDR1 SGHVS and CDR2 FQNEAQ come from the germline V gene. The CDR3 totals 13 residues. The CDR3 DNA is TGTGCCAGCAGCTTAGACAGGGAGGCTGGCTACACCTTC. Protein: CASSLDREAGYTF.

This clone has a single count. The CDR3 here is CSGEALAGRYKEQFF. As DNA, the CDR3 is TGCAGCGGAGAGGCTCTAGCGGGACGCTATAAGGAGCAGTTCTTC. The chain has TRBV29-1 and TRBJ2-1; 9 nucleotides match TRBD2. The V gene end was trimmed by 7 bases and the J gene end by 10 bases; junction bases not matched to a gene: 17. The CDR3 sequence is 15 residues long. Germline lookup yields CDR1 SQVTM and CDR2 ANQGSEA.

This CDR3 reads CASSLGQARTPRYF. Here the CDR3 DNA reads TGTGCCAGCAGCCTGGGACAGGCACGAACCCCGCGGTACTTC. The chain has TRBV28 and TRBJ2-7; 8 bases are shared with TRBD1. CDR1 MDHEN and CDR2 SYDVKM come from the germline V gene. The V segment lost 6 bases and the J segment 12 bases; nucleotides outside the gene matches: 16. The CDR3 consists of 14 residues.

The V call is TRBV21-1, the J call TRBJ2-1; the tabulated D call, TRBD1, remains unverified against the DNA. TRBV21-1 is a known pseudogene. The CDR3 length is 15 residues. This CDR3 reads CASIIGGTGRNEQFF. In DNA form, the CDR3 reads TGTGCCAGCATCATAGGGGGGACAGGTCGCAATGAGCAGTTCTTC.

The gene calls are TRBV19 and TRBJ2-1; 14 bases fit TRBD2. V shed 4 bases, J shed 2 bases, and the junction held 1 base outside the gene matches. The CDR3 consists of 16 residues. Germline V gene data show CDR1 as LNHDA and CDR2 as SQIVND (reference sequence). This CDR3 is CASSKTSGGAYNEQFF. DNA of the CDR3: TGTGCCAGTAGTAAGACTAGCGGGGGGGCCTACAATGAGCAGTTCTTC.

V and J are TRBV29-1 and TRBJ1-6, with D hard to call. CDR3 length equals 13 residues. With 4 bases removed from V and 7 bases from J, the gap between germline ends came to 11 bases. Germline assignment: CDR1 SQVTM and CDR2 ANQGSEA. The CDR3 is CSVANSANSPLHF. For the CDR3, the DNA is TGCAGCGTTGCCAACTCCGCGAATTCACCCCTCCACTTT.

J is TRBJ2-5 and V is TRBV5-1; D ambiguous. The CDR3 contains 15 residues. Germline CDR1 is SGHRS and CDR2 is YFSETQ. Trimming cost V 0 bases and J 4 bases, with 13 bases left between them. CDR3 sequence: CASSLGGSHRETQYF. The CDR3 DNA follows: TGCGCCAGCAGCTTGGGGGGTAGCCACCGAGAGACCCAGTACTTC. Complete variable domain (other parts from reference TRBV5-1 and TRBJ2-5): KAGVTQTPRYLIKTRGQQVTLSCSPISGHRSVSWYQQTPGQGLQFLFEYFSETQRNKGNFPGRFSGRQFSNSRSEMNVSTLELGDSALYLCASSLGGSHRETQYFGPGTRLLVL.